This T cell receptor (beta chain) was obtained from a study of cytomegalovirus exposure and HLA in healthy donors. The PCR employed 60 Vbeta primers together with 13 Jbeta primers. Repertoires were generated with immunoSEQ multiplex PCR, while TCRdb's copy carries only in-frame clones and drops some. Of some 150,000 clones in the sample, roughly three quarters were seen once. In germline, CDR1 is SGHRS, CDR2 YFSETQ. Between the trimmed V and J ends, which lost 2 bases and 6 bases, there was a span of 15 bases. This CDR3 has 15 amino acids. Only one count was recorded for this clone. The rearrangement links TRBV5-1 to TRBJ2-1; tentatively, D is TRBD2 (6 bases). Input material: PBMCs. The clonotype originates from a woman aged 40-49 years in good health and CMV-seropositive. The CDR3 DNA reads as TGCGCCAGCAGCTTTACAGCCCCTAGCGCCAATGAGCAGTTCTTC. Encoded protein: CASSFTAPSANEQFF. The full variable domain, completed using reference TRBV5-1 and TRBJ2-1, is KAGVTQTPRYLIKTRGQQVTLSCSPISGHRSVSWYQQTPGQGLQFLFEYFSETQRNKGNFPGRFSGRQFSNSRSEMNVSTLELGDSALYLCASSFTAPSANEQFFGPGTRLTVL.